This TCR beta chain is from a study of T cell changes during pregnancy in multiple sclerosis. Clones were sequenced by immunoSEQ multiplex PCR, and TCRdb holds only the in-frame ones, with some missing. The table records tens of thousands of clones, roughly 90% of them present only once. With 4 bases clipped from V and 2 bases from J, the junction kept 10 bases outside the gene matches. This CDR3 is 16 amino acids long. CDR1 is SGHNT, CDR2 YYREEE, per germline (reference sequence). The TCR sequence derives from a female donor with multiple sclerosis, enrolled in a pregnancy study. The chain couples TRBV5-4 to TRBJ2-7; 9 bases map to TRBD1. Sequencing used peripheral blood, obtained in the first trimester of pregnancy. The CDR3 bases are TGTGCCAGCAGCCCTACGGGGACAGGGTCCACCTACGAGCAGTACTTC. Amino acid sequence: CASSPTGTGSTYEQYF. The variable domain in full, completed from reference TRBV5-4 and TRBJ2-7, reads ETGVTQSPTHLIKTRGQQVTLRCSSQSGHNTVSWYQQALGQGPQFIFQYYREEENGRGNFPPRFSGLQFPNYSSELNVNALELDDSALYLCASSPTGTGSTYEQYFGPGTRLTVT.